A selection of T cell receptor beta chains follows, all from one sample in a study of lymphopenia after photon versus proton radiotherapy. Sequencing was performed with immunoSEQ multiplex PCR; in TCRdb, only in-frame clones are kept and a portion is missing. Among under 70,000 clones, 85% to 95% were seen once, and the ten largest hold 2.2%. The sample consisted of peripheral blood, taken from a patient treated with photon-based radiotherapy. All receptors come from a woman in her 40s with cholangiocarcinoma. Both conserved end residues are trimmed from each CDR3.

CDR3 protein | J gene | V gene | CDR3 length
ASSRSNPGHRTRGWPEQY | TRBJ2-7 | TRBV4-2 | 18
ASSERGGVADTQY | TRBJ2-3 | TRBV9 | 13
ASRGAGFGSPLH | TRBJ1-6 | TRBV28 | 12
ASSIGQGINQPQH | TRBJ1-5 | TRBV19 | 13
ASSLGYRGGETQY | TRBJ2-5 | TRBV5-6 | 13
ASKESIGSIGGYT | TRBJ1-2 | TRBV5-1 | 13
ASSLAAAEKLF | TRBJ1-4 | TRBV5-6 | 11
ASSPPGPATYEQY | TRBJ2-7 | TRBV18 | 13
ASSQAGISGNTIY | TRBJ1-3 | TRBV5-1 | 13
ASSHGNTEAF | TRBJ1-1 | TRBV7-3 | 10
ATLEGLNTEAF | TRBJ1-1 | TRBV28 | 11
ASSYFPQPVYNEQF | TRBJ2-1 | TRBV5-6 | 14
ASSRVSRETQY | TRBJ2-5 | TRBV7-9 | 11
ASSSGEMNTEAF | TRBJ1-1 | TRBV28 | 12
ASIKNGRGTVEQY | TRBJ2-7 | TRBV7-9 | 13
ASSLAGAKYEQY | TRBJ2-7 | TRBV27 | 12
ASSQQGFSEAF | TRBJ1-1 | TRBV5-5 | 11
ATHSEVLMNTEAF | TRBJ1-1 | TRBV6-1 | 13
ASSPPAGRINEQY | TRBJ2-7 | TRBV18 | 13
ASSRDRVFDTEAF | TRBJ1-1 | TRBV6-5 | 13
ASSGDRGNSPLH | TRBJ1-6 | TRBV2 | 12
ASSWGNTGELF | TRBJ2-2 | TRBV7-3 | 11
AISEGQGHYGYT | TRBJ1-2 | TRBV10-3 | 12
ASSGRPGAFSYEQY | TRBJ2-7 | TRBV7-9 | 14
ASSLHREGTEAF | TRBJ1-1 | TRBV28 | 12
ASRQGILYNEQF | TRBJ2-1 | TRBV19 | 12
ASSPGLRYEQF | TRBJ2-1 | TRBV18 | 11
ASGLPSQPQH | TRBJ1-5 | TRBV12-5 | 10